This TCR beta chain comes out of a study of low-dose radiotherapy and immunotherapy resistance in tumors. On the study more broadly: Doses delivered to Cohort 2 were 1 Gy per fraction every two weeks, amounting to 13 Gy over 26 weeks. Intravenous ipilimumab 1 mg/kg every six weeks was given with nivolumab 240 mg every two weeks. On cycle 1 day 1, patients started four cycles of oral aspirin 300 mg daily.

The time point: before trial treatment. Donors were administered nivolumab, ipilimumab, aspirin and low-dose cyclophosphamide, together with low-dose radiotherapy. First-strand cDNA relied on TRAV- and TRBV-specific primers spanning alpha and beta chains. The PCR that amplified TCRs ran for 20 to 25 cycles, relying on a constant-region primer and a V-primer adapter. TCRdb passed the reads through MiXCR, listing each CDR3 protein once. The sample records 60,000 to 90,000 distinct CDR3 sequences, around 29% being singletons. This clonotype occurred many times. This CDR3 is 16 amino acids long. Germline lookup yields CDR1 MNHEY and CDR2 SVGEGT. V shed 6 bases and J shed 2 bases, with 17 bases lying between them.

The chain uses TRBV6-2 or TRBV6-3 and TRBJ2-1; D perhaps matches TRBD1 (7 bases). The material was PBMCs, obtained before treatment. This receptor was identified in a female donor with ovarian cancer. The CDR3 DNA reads TGTGCCAGCAGCCCTAACAGGGGAGGAACCTACAATGAGCAGTTCTTC. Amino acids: CASSPNRGGTYNEQFF.